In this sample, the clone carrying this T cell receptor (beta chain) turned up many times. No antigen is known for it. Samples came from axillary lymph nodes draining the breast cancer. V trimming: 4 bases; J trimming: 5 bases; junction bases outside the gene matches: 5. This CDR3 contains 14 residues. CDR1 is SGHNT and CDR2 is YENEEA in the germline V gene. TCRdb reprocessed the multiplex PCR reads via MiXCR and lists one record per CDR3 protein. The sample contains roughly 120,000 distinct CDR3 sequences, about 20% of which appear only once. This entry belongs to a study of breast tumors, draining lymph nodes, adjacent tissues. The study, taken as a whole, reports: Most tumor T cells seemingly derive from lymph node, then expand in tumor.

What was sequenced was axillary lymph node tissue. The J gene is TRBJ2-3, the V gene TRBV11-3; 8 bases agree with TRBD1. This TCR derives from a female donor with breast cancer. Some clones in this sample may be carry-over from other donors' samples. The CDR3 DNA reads TGTGCCAGCAGCTCTCACAGGGGGGAAGATACGCAGTATTTT. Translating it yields CASSSHRGEDTQYF.